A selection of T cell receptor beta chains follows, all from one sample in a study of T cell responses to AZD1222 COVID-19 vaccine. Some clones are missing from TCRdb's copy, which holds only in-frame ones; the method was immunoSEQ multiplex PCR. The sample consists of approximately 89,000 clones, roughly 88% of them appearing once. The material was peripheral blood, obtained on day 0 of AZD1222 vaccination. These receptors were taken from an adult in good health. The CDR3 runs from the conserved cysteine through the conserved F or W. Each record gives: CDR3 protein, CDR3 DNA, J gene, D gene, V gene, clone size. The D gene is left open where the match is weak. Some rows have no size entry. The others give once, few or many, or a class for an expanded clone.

cdr3_aa: CASSLVTSRGRNEQFF; cdr3_nt: TGTGCCAGCAGCTTAGTCACATCCCGAGGAAGGAATGAGCAGTTCTTC; j_call: TRBJ2-1; d_call: .; v_call: TRBV7-9; clone_size: .
cdr3_aa: CSVRDRGGKLFF; cdr3_nt: TGCAGCGTCCGGGACAGGGGGGGCAAACTGTTTTTT; j_call: TRBJ1-4; d_call: TRBD1; v_call: TRBV29-1; clone_size: .
cdr3_aa: CASSPGPGGLDGYTF; cdr3_nt: TGTGCCAGCTCACCAGGTCCAGGGGGCTTAGATGGCTACACCTTC; j_call: TRBJ1-2; d_call: TRBD1; v_call: TRBV18; clone_size: .
cdr3_aa: CASSERMGNTIYF; cdr3_nt: TGTGCCAGCAGTGAGCGGATGGGAAACACCATATATTTT; j_call: TRBJ1-3; d_call: .; v_call: TRBV28; clone_size: .
cdr3_aa: CASSLFGSGVYEQYF; cdr3_nt: TGTGCCAGCAGCTTATTTGGTTCTGGGGTTTACGAGCAGTACTTC; j_call: TRBJ2-7; d_call: .; v_call: TRBV7-8; clone_size: .
cdr3_aa: CASSLAWAGTGELFF; cdr3_nt: TGTGCCAGCAGCTTAGCTTGGGCGGGCACCGGGGAGCTGTTTTTT; j_call: TRBJ2-2; d_call: .; v_call: TRBV11-2; clone_size: .
cdr3_aa: CASNLQAGTEQYF; cdr3_nt: TGTGCCAGCAACCTCCAGGCGGGGACCGAGCAGTACTTC; j_call: TRBJ2-7; d_call: .; v_call: TRBV6-5; clone_size: .
cdr3_aa: CASSASHSYNEQFF; cdr3_nt: TGTGCCAGCAGTGCTTCCCACTCCTACAATGAGCAGTTCTTC; j_call: TRBJ2-1; d_call: .; v_call: TRBV27; clone_size: .
cdr3_aa: CAWKLVFGGVNEQFF; cdr3_nt: TGTGCCTGGAAATTAGTTTTCGGGGGGGTTAATGAGCAGTTCTTC; j_call: TRBJ2-1; d_call: TRBD2; v_call: TRBV30; clone_size: .
cdr3_aa: CASNITPGQPNSPLHF; cdr3_nt: TGTGCCAGCAACATCACACCGGGACAGCCCAATTCACCCCTCCACTTT; j_call: TRBJ1-6; d_call: TRBD1; v_call: TRBV7-2; clone_size: .
cdr3_aa: CASSLDPGGNTIYF; cdr3_nt: TGTGCCAGCAGCTTGGATCCAGGAGGAAACACCATATATTTT; j_call: TRBJ1-3; d_call: .; v_call: TRBV5-5; clone_size: .
cdr3_aa: CASSESGKANEKLFF; cdr3_nt: TGTGCCAGCAGTGAGAGCGGAAAGGCTAATGAAAAACTGTTTTTT; j_call: TRBJ1-4; d_call: .; v_call: TRBV25-1; clone_size: .
cdr3_aa: CASSPQGPGELFF; cdr3_nt: TGCGCCAGCAGCCCACAGGGCCCCGGGGAGCTGTTTTTT; j_call: TRBJ2-2; d_call: .; v_call: TRBV5-1; clone_size: .
cdr3_aa: CASSLGPGTGGSFF; cdr3_nt: TGTGCCAGCAGCTTAGGACCCGGGACAGGGGGTTCGTTCTTT; j_call: TRBJ1-1; d_call: TRBD1; v_call: TRBV7-9; clone_size: .
cdr3_aa: CASSLDPGLAGPSQETQYF; cdr3_nt: TGTGCCAGCAGCTTGGATCCGGGACTAGCGGGGCCGAGCCAAGAGACCCAGTACTTC; j_call: TRBJ2-5; d_call: TRBD2; v_call: TRBV7-8; clone_size: .
cdr3_aa: CASSPLQSSPYGYTF; cdr3_nt: TGCGCCAGCAGCCCGCTGCAGTCTTCCCCCTATGGCTACACCTTC; j_call: TRBJ1-2; d_call: .; v_call: TRBV5-1; clone_size: .
cdr3_aa: CASSQMGLTDTQYF; cdr3_nt: TGTGCCAGCAGCCAAATGGGCCTGACAGATACGCAGTATTTT; j_call: TRBJ2-3; d_call: .; v_call: TRBV3-1/TRBV3-2; clone_size: .
cdr3_aa: CASSRTSGAYEQYF; cdr3_nt: TGCGCCAGCAGCAGGACTAGCGGGGCTTACGAGCAGTACTTC; j_call: TRBJ2-7; d_call: TRBD2; v_call: TRBV10-2; clone_size: .
cdr3_aa: CASSSTGPGEAFF; cdr3_nt: TGTGCCAGCAGCTCCACCGGCCCTGGTGAAGCTTTCTTT; j_call: TRBJ1-1; d_call: .; v_call: TRBV11-3; clone_size: .
cdr3_aa: CATSREAVSSGYTF; cdr3_nt: TGTGCCACCAGCAGAGAAGCAGTATCTAGCGGCTACACCTTC; j_call: TRBJ1-2; d_call: .; v_call: TRBV15; clone_size: .
cdr3_aa: CASSPREGGITEAFF; cdr3_nt: TGTGCCAGTAGCCCCCGTGAGGGTGGAATAACTGAAGCTTTCTTT; j_call: TRBJ1-1; d_call: .; v_call: TRBV19; clone_size: .
cdr3_aa: CASSFRGASSGYTF; cdr3_nt: TGTGCCAGCAGCTTCAGGGGGGCATCGTCGGGCTACACCTTC; j_call: TRBJ1-2; d_call: TRBD1; v_call: TRBV5-4; clone_size: .
cdr3_aa: CASSASGGANEQFF; cdr3_nt: TGCGCCAGCAGCGCTAGCGGGGGGGCTAATGAGCAGTTCTTC; j_call: TRBJ2-1; d_call: TRBD2; v_call: TRBV5-1; clone_size: .
cdr3_aa: CASSFFGPSALYF; cdr3_nt: TGTGCCAGCAGCTTTTTCGGACCATCGGCTCTGTACTTC; j_call: TRBJ2-7; d_call: .; v_call: TRBV7-9; clone_size: .
cdr3_aa: CASSNSGVSNQPQHF; cdr3_nt: TGTGCCAGCAGTAACTCGGGGGTTAGCAATCAGCCCCAGCATTTT; j_call: TRBJ1-5; d_call: .; v_call: TRBV6-2/TRBV6-3; clone_size: .
cdr3_aa: CASSELGKGGYTF; cdr3_nt: TGTGCCAGCAGTGAACTGGGGAAAGGGGGCTACACCTTC; j_call: TRBJ1-2; d_call: .; v_call: TRBV6-1; clone_size: .
cdr3_aa: CASSYLNTIYF; cdr3_nt: TGTGCCAGCAGTTACCTAAACACCATATATTTT; j_call: TRBJ1-3; d_call: .; v_call: TRBV6-6; clone_size: .
cdr3_aa: CAISEGQASGNTIYF; cdr3_nt: TGTGCCATCAGTGAGGGACAGGCCTCTGGAAACACCATATATTTT; j_call: TRBJ1-3; d_call: TRBD1; v_call: TRBV10-3; clone_size: .
cdr3_aa: CASSPGTAFMNTEAFF; cdr3_nt: TGTGCCAGCAGTCCGGGGACAGCTTTCATGAACACTGAAGCTTTCTTT; j_call: TRBJ1-1; d_call: TRBD1; v_call: TRBV27; clone_size: .
cdr3_aa: CASRDSSGANVLTF; cdr3_nt: TGTGCCAGCCGGGACAGTAGTGGGGCCAACGTCCTGACTTTC; j_call: TRBJ2-6; d_call: TRBD1; v_call: TRBV10-3; clone_size: .
cdr3_aa: CASSESGGTGDHYEQYF; cdr3_nt: TGCGCCAGCAGTGAGTCAGGCGGGACAGGGGATCACTACGAGCAGTACTTC; j_call: TRBJ2-7; d_call: TRBD1; v_call: TRBV10-2; clone_size: .
cdr3_aa: CASSISSADTQYF; cdr3_nt: TGTGCCAGCAGCATTTCTAGTGCGGATACGCAGTATTTT; j_call: TRBJ2-3; d_call: .; v_call: TRBV7-2; clone_size: .
cdr3_aa: CASGRQVNTEAFF; cdr3_nt: TGTGCCAGCGGCCGACAGGTTAACACTGAAGCTTTCTTT; j_call: TRBJ1-1; d_call: .; v_call: TRBV12-3/TRBV12-4; clone_size: .
cdr3_aa: CAISAGGSSSNYGYTF; cdr3_nt: TGTGCCATCAGTGCGGGGGGTTCTTCTTCCAACTATGGCTACACCTTC; j_call: TRBJ1-2; d_call: .; v_call: TRBV10-3; clone_size: .
cdr3_aa: CASSASGSTDSGELFF; cdr3_nt: TGTGCCAGCAGCGCATCCGGGAGCACGGATTCCGGGGAGCTGTTTTTT; j_call: TRBJ2-2; d_call: .; v_call: TRBV7-9; clone_size: once
cdr3_aa: CASSQALAGGGVEQFF; cdr3_nt: TGTGCCAGCAGCCAAGCCCTAGCGGGGGGTGGGGTTGAGCAGTTCTTC; j_call: TRBJ2-1; d_call: TRBD2; v_call: TRBV14; clone_size: .
cdr3_aa: CASILTEMNTEAFF; cdr3_nt: TGTGCCAGCATTCTGACAGAGATGAACACTGAAGCTTTCTTT; j_call: TRBJ1-1; d_call: .; v_call: TRBV2; clone_size: .
cdr3_aa: CASSVVGGTDTQYF; cdr3_nt: TGTGCCAGCAGTGTTGTGGGGGGCACAGATACGCAGTATTTT; j_call: TRBJ2-3; d_call: .; v_call: TRBV6-4; clone_size: .
cdr3_aa: CASKTWSSGNTIYF; cdr3_nt: TGTGCCAGCAAAACGTGGAGCTCTGGAAACACCATATATTTT; j_call: TRBJ1-3; d_call: .; v_call: TRBV27; clone_size: .
cdr3_aa: CAWSVVYTDTQYF; cdr3_nt: TGTGCCTGGAGTGTTGTCTACACAGATACGCAGTATTTT; j_call: TRBJ2-3; d_call: .; v_call: TRBV30; clone_size: .
cdr3_aa: CASSPTQTNSPLHF; cdr3_nt: TGTGCCAGCTCACCAACACAGACCAATTCACCCCTCCACTTT; j_call: TRBJ1-6; d_call: .; v_call: TRBV18; clone_size: .
cdr3_aa: CASSPRGTQYF; cdr3_nt: TGTGCCAGCAGCCCCCGGGGTACGCAGTATTTT; j_call: TRBJ2-3; d_call: .; v_call: TRBV2; clone_size: .
cdr3_aa: CASSGFRGRETEAFF; cdr3_nt: TGTGCCAGCAGCGGATTCAGGGGGCGCGAAACTGAAGCTTTCTTT; j_call: TRBJ1-1; d_call: TRBD1; v_call: TRBV11-3; clone_size: .
cdr3_aa: CASSSRGGFTGELFF; cdr3_nt: TGTGCCAGCAGCTCTCGGGGAGGTTTCACCGGGGAGCTGTTTTTT; j_call: TRBJ2-2; d_call: .; v_call: TRBV7-8; clone_size: .
cdr3_aa: CASSTPNTEAFF; cdr3_nt: TGTGCCAGCAGTACCCCGAACACTGAAGCTTTCTTT; j_call: TRBJ1-1; d_call: .; v_call: TRBV5-4; clone_size: .
cdr3_aa: CASSWAGGFSGNTIYF; cdr3_nt: TGTGCCAGCAGCTGGGCAGGTGGCTTCTCTGGAAACACCATATATTTT; j_call: TRBJ1-3; d_call: .; v_call: TRBV7-2; clone_size: .
cdr3_aa: CASSRDRGLEAFF; cdr3_nt: TGTGCCAGCAGCCGCGACAGGGGTCTAGAAGCTTTCTTT; j_call: TRBJ1-1; d_call: TRBD1; v_call: TRBV6-5; clone_size: .
cdr3_aa: CASSWTSSRQETQYF; cdr3_nt: TGTGCCAGCAGCTGGACTAGCTCTCGCCAAGAGACCCAGTACTTC; j_call: TRBJ2-5; d_call: TRBD2; v_call: TRBV7-9; clone_size: .
cdr3_aa: CAWKGPNSYEQYF; cdr3_nt: TGTGCCTGGAAAGGACCGAACTCCTACGAGCAGTACTTC; j_call: TRBJ2-7; d_call: .; v_call: TRBV30; clone_size: .
cdr3_aa: CASSQVGVSYGYTF; cdr3_nt: TGCGCCAGCAGCCAAGTGGGGGTTAGCTATGGCTACACCTTC; j_call: TRBJ1-2; d_call: .; v_call: TRBV4-1; clone_size: .
cdr3_aa: CASSQVFAGWGYEQYF; cdr3_nt: TGCGCCAGCAGCCAAGTGTTCGCGGGGTGGGGTTACGAGCAGTACTTC; j_call: TRBJ2-7; d_call: .; v_call: TRBV4-1; clone_size: large
cdr3_aa: CASSEFSEAEAFF; cdr3_nt: TGTGCCAGCAGTGAATTCTCGGAGGCTGAAGCTTTCTTT; j_call: TRBJ1-1; d_call: .; v_call: TRBV6-1; clone_size: .
cdr3_aa: CATQGGSIFNSPLHF; cdr3_nt: TGTGCCACCCAGGGGGGTTCGATTTTTAATTCACCCCTCCACTTT; j_call: TRBJ1-6; d_call: TRBD1; v_call: TRBV3-1/TRBV3-2; clone_size: .
cdr3_aa: CASSSTQWDTEAFF; cdr3_nt: TGTGCCAGCAGTTCTACCCAGTGGGACACTGAAGCTTTCTTT; j_call: TRBJ1-1; d_call: .; v_call: TRBV2; clone_size: once
cdr3_aa: CSVRTTAPVFGKLFF; cdr3_nt: TGCAGCGTGAGAACGACAGCCCCCGTATTTGGAAAACTGTTTTTT; j_call: TRBJ1-4; d_call: .; v_call: TRBV29-1; clone_size: .